This entry features one T cell receptor (beta chain) sequence. A single count supports this clonotype. Its antigen has not been determined. Nothing much larger sits one base from this clone, and base qualities are not available. Evidence from one read is weak. The protocol used for the library was 5' RACE. TCRdb records Illumina HiSeq 2500 as the sequencer. A second roughly 6 to 12 cycle PCR used a sample-barcoded 5' primer and a J-beta primer mix. A template-switch 5' adaptor carrying 12 random nucleotides introduced a unique molecular identifier onto each TCR beta cDNA molecule. At least 2.5 million CDR3-containing paired-end reads were obtained from each sample. First-strand cDNA synthesis was performed from all RNA using the Mint cDNA synthesis kit, with priming by a TRBC-specific oligonucleotide. Following uracil-DNA glycosylase treatment, a first 18-cycle PCR with universal primers M1SS and BC2_uni_R was performed on all cDNA. The study's processing was this. Normalization of each sample was performed by random selection of 1 million high-quality reads, each carrying a distinct molecular identifier. Instead of being binned into consensus sequences, reads that shared molecular identifiers were thrown out. MiTCR, run with a Q25 quality threshold and the strictest error-elimination algorithm, handled CDR3 identification, clonotype clustering and error correction. A nonparametric unseen species model with Euler transformation was used to estimate a lower bound on total TCR beta diversity. Using fastp trimming at Q25 and MiXCR clonotype assembly, TCRdb reanalyzed the public sequencing data and kept in-frame beta chains. Merged by CDR3 protein, the rows form single entries marked with the most common genes and DNA. TCRdb, not the authors, supplied the V and J calls. The sample includes more than 650,000 distinct CDR3 sequences, with 22% observed a single time. About 22% of the sample is taken by the ten largest.

Spanning cysteine to phenylalanine, the CDR3 consists of 15 amino acids. CDR3 DNA only is kept here, 45 bases in frame from base 1. From a lookup of the germline V gene, CDR1 and CDR2 are SGHRS and YFSETQ. Donors were approximately 42 systemically healthy Caucasian individuals from Russia aged roughly 6 to 95 years. Around 10 milliliters of peripheral blood were collected from each donor into EDTA-treated Vacutainer tubes. PBMCs were isolated by Ficoll-Paque density-gradient centrifugation, with at least 6 million obtained per sample. Total RNA, at least 6 micrograms per sample, was extracted from PBMCs with Trizol reagent. For every donor, flow cytometry on a PBMC aliquot measured the percentage of naive CD45RAhigh/CD27high T cells. The data originate from a study of blood T cells in healthy people across ages (dated by TCRdb to 2015 to 2017). Background on the whole study: In model experiments, template switching captured roughly one uniquely barcoded TCR beta cDNA molecule for every two T cells. Donors of different ages were randomly distributed across sequencing lanes to avoid experimental bias. For two donors (one aged 18 to 29 and one aged 80 or older), the study analyzed two additional independent replicas of 1 million unique cDNA reads from the same blood draw. The donors were divided into four age groups: young (average around 16 years), middle-aged (approximately 39), aged (approximately 62) and long-lived (about 80). Age-related changes in TCR beta repertoire diversity were measured in the study by deep sequencing normalized with unique cDNA molecular identifiers. What the authors observed across the whole study: Conclusive comparison of naive and antigen-experienced compartments was prevented by the profiling of bulk unsorted PBMCs. Estimates of total diversity based on one million sequenced T cells were considered lower bounds and underestimates. There was a strong correlation between observed TCR beta diversity and the percentage of naive T cells measured by flow cytometry. Because the CMV infection status of the donors was unknown, age-related changes in expanded clonotypes may potentially have been confounded. Observed TCR beta diversity per million T cells fell roughly linearly with age, and a significant reduction was already apparent by age around 40. The long-lived group showed more naive CD4+ T cells, fewer expanded clones and increased TCR diversity than the aged group, suggesting age selection.

This TCR was sampled from an older man in good health. The chain is assembled from TRBV5-1 and TRBJ2-5; TRBD2 is a weak D gene call, 5 bases matching. The end of the DNA aligns better with TRBJ2-7, so the J call may be wrong. The source material was blood. The nucleotides read TGCGCCAGCAGCTTGGATAGGTCGAGGGCCTACGAGCAGTACTTC. It translates to CASSLDRSRAYEQYF.